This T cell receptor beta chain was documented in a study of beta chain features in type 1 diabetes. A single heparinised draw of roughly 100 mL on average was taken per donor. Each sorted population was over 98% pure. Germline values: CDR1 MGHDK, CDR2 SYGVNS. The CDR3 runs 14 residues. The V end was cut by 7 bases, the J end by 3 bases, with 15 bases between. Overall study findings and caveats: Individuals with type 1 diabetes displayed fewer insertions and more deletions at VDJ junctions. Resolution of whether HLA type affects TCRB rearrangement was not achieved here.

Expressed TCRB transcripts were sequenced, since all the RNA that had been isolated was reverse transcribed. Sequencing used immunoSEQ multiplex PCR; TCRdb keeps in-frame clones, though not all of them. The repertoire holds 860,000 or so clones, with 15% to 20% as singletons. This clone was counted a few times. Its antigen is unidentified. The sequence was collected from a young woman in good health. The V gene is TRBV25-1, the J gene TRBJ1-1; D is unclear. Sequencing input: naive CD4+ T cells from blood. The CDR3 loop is CASNWAGSYTEAFF. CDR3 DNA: TGTGCCAGCAATTGGGCGGGATCATACACTGAAGCTTTCTTT. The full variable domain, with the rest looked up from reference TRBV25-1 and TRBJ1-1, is EADIYQTPRYLVIGTGKKITLECSQTMGHDKMYWYQQDPGMELHLIHYSYGVNSTEKGDLSSESTVSRIRTEHFPLTLESARPSHTSQYLCASNWAGSYTEAFFGQGTRLTVV.